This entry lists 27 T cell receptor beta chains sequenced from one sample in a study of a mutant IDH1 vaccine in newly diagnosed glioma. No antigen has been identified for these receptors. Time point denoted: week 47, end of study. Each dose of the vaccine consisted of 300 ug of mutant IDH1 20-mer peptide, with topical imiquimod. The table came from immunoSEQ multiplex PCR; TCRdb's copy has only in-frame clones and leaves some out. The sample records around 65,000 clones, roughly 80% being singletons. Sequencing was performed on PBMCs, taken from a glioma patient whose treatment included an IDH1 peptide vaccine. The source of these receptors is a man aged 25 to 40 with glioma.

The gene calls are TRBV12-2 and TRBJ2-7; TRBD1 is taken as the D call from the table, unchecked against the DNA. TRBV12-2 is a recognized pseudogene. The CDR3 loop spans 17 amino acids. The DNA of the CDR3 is TGTGCAAGTCGTTCTGGGGCTCACAGGGGTTTAACCTACGAGCAGTACTTC. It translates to CASRSGAHRGLTYEQYF.

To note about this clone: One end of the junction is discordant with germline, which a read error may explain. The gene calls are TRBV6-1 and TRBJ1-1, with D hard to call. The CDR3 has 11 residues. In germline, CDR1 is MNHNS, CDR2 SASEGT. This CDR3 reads CASNELTEAFF. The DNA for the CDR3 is TGTGCCAGCAATGAACTAACTGAAGCTTTCTTT.

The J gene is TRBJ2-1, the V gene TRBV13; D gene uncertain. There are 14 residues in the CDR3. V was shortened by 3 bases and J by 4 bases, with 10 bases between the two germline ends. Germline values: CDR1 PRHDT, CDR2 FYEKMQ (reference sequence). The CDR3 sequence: CASSFRLPYNEQFF. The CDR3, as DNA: TGTGCCAGCAGCTTCCGACTCCCGTACAATGAGCAGTTCTTC. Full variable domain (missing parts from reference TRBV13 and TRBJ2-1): AAGVIQSPRHLIKEKRETATLKCYPIPRHDTVYWYQQGPGQDPQFLISFYEKMQSDKGSIPDRFSAQQFSDYHSELNMSSLELGDSALYFCASSFRLPYNEQFFGPGTRLTVL.

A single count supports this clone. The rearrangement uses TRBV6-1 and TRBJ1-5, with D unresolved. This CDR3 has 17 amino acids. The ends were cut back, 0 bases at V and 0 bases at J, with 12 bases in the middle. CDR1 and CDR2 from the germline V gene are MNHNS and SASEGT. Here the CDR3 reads CASSEALRPLSNQPQHF. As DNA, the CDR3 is TGTGCCAGCAGTGAAGCGCTTCGACCGCTTAGCAATCAGCCCCAGCATTTT.

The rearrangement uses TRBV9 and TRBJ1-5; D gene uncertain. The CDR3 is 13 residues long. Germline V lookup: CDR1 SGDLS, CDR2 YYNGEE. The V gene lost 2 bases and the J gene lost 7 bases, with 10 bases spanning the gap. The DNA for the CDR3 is TGTGCCAGCAGCGTGGACCTGGGGCAGCCCCAGCATTTT. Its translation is CASSVDLGQPQHF. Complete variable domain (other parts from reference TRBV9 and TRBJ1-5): DSGVTQTPKHLITATGQRVTLRCSPRSGDLSVYWYQQSLDQGLQFLIQYYNGEERAKGNILERFSAQQFPDLHSELNLSSLELGDSALYFCASSVDLGQPQHFGDGTRLSIL.

The CDR3 loop reads CASSESLGRETQYF. The CDR3 DNA reads as TGTGCCAGCAGTGAGTCCCTAGGACGGGAGACCCAGTACTTC. The rearrangement joins TRBV6-1 to TRBJ2-5; D gene unclear. There are 14 residues in the CDR3. Germline V gives CDR1 MNHNS, CDR2 SASEGT. V gave up 3 bases and J gave up 5 bases, with 13 bases separating them.

The CDR3 nucleotides are TGTGCCAGCTCTCGGGGGAGGAATGAAAAACTGTTTTTT. Its protein product is CASSRGRNEKLFF. The chain couples TRBV18 to TRBJ1-4, with D perhaps matching TRBD1 (5 bases). V was clipped by 6 bases and J by 5 bases, with 10 bases between them. The CDR3 consists of 13 residues. The germline gives CDR1 KGHSH, CDR2 LQKENI.

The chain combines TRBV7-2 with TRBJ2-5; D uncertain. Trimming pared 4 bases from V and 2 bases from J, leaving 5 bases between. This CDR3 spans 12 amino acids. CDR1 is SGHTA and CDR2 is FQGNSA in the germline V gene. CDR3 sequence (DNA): TGTGCCAGCAGCTACTATCAAGAGACCCAGTACTTC. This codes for CASSYYQETQYF.

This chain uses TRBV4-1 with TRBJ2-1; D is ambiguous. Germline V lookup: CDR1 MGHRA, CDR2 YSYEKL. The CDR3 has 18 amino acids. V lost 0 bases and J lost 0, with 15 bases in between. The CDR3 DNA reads TGCGCCAGCAGCCAAGAGCCCCTTCACGGAAGCTCCTACAATGAGCAGTTCTTC. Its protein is CASSQEPLHGSSYNEQFF.

Here the CDR3 DNA reads TGTGCCAGCAGCCGAGAAGCAGGGGGGGCTGAGACCCAGTACTTC. Its protein product is CASSREAGGAETQYF. This sequence joins TRBV7-9 and TRBJ2-5; D is possibly TRBD1 or TRBD2 (7 bases each). Deletions cut 5 bases from V and 5 bases from J, with 18 bases between. The germline V gene encodes CDR1 SEHNR and CDR2 FQNEAQ (reference sequence). This CDR3 contains 15 residues.

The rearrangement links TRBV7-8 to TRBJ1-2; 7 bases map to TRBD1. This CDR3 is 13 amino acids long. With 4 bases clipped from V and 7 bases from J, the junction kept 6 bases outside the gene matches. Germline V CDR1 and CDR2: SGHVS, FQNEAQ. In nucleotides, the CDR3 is TGTGCCAGCAGCTCAGGGGGAAGATTTGGCTACACCTTC. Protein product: CASSSGGRFGYTF.

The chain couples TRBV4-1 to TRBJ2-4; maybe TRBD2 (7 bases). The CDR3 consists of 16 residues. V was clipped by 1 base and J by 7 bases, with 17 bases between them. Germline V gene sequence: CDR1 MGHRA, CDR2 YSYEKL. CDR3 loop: CASSQASRGARNIQYF. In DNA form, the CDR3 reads TGCGCCAGCAGCCAAGCCTCCCGGGGGGCGCGGAACATTCAGTACTTC.

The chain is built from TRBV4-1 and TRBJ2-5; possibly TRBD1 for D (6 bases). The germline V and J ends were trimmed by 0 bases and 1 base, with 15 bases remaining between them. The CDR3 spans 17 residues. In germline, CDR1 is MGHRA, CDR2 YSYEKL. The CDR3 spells CASSQDGGHAGQETQYF. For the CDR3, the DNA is TGCGCCAGCAGCCAAGATGGGGGACACGCTGGCCAAGAGACCCAGTACTTC.

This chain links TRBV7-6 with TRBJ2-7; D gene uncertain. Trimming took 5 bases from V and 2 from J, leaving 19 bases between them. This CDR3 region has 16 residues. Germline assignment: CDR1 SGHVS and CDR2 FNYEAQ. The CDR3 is CASSHHPRGIPYEQYF. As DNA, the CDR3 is TGTGCCAGCAGCCATCACCCCCGAGGAATCCCCTACGAGCAGTACTTC.

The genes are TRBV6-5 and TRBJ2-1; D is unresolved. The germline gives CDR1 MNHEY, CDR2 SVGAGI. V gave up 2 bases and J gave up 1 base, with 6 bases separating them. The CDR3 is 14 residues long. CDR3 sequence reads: CASSYRASYNEQFF. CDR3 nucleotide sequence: TGTGCCAGCAGTTACAGGGCTTCCTACAATGAGCAGTTCTTC.

Here the CDR3 DNA reads TGCGCCAGCAGCCGCGATGCCGGGGGAACCGATACGCAGTATTTT. As protein: CASSRDAGGTDTQYF. V is TRBV5-1 and J is TRBJ2-3; D is perhaps TRBD2 (6 bases). V was cut by 4 bases and J by 6 bases, with 18 bases left in between. The CDR3 length is 15 residues. Germline loops: CDR1 SGHRS, CDR2 YFSETQ.

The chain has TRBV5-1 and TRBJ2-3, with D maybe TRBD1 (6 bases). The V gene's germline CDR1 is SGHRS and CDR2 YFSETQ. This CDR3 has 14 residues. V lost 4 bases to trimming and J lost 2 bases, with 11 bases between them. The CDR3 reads CASSIGQFTDTQYF. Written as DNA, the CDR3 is TGCGCCAGCAGCATAGGACAGTTCACAGATACGCAGTATTTT.

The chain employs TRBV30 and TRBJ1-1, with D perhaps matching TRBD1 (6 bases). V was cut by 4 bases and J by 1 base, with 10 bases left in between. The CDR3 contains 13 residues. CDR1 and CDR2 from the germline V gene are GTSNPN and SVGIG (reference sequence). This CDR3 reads CAWMIRGNTEAFF. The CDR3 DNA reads TGTGCCTGGATGATCAGGGGGAACACTGAAGCTTTCTTT.

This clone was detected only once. In DNA, the CDR3 is TGTGCCAGCAGTCCCGGGACTAGCGGTTACAATGAGCAGTTCTTC. Protein: CASSPGTSGYNEQFF. This sequence joins TRBV6-4 and TRBJ2-1; 11 nucleotides line up with TRBD2. CDR1 is MRHNA, CDR2 SNTAGT, per germline. The junction had 4 bases not matched to a gene; V was cut back by 5 bases and J by 4 bases. The CDR3 contains 15 residues.

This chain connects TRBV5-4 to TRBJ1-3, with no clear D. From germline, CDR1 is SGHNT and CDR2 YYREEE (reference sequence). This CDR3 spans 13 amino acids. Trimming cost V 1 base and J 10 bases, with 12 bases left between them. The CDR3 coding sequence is TGTGCCAGCAGCTTGAACGGCTTTGGGACCATATATTTT. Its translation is CASSLNGFGTIYF.

The CDR3, as DNA: TGCGCCAGCAGCCTCGGACAGAGAAGCACAGATACGCAGTATTTT. Translation gives CASSLGQRSTDTQYF. The chain uses TRBV5-1 and TRBJ2-3, with a tentative D call TRBD1 (6 bases). CDR1 is SGHRS and CDR2 is YFSETQ in the germline V gene. V was pared by 4 bases and J by 0 bases, with 12 bases between. The CDR3 is 15 residues long. Drawing the rest from reference TRBV5-1 and TRBJ2-3, the complete variable domain is KAGVTQTPRYLIKTRGQQVTLSCSPISGHRSVSWYQQTPGQGLQFLFEYFSETQRNKGNFPGRFSGRQFSNSRSEMNVSTLELGDSALYLCASSLGQRSTDTQYFGPGTRLTVL.

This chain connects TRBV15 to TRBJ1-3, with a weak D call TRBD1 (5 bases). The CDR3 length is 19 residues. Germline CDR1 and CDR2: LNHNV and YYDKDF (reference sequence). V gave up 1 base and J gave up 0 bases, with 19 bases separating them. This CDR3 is CATSRGAGLLINSGNTIYF. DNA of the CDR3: TGTGCCACCAGCAGAGGGGCAGGGTTACTAATAAACTCTGGAAACACCATATATTTT.

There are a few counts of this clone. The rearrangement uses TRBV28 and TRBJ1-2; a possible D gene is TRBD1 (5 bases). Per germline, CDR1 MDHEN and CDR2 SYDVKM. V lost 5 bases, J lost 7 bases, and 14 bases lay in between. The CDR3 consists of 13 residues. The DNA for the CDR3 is TGTGCCAGCAGTCGTGGGGCCCCCTCTGGCTACACCTTC. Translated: CASSRGAPSGYTF.

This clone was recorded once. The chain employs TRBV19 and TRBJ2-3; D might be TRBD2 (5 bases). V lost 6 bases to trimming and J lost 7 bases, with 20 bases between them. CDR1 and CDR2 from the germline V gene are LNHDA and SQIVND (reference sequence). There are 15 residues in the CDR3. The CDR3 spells CASRPEEMDLNTQYF. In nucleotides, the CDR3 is TGTGCCAGTAGACCGGAGGAGATGGATTTAAATACGCAGTATTTT.

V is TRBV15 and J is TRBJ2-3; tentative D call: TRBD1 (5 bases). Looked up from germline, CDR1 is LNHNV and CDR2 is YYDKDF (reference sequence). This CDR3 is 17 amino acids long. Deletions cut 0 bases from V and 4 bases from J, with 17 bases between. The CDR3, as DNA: TGTGCCACCAGCAGAGATGCAGGACACCGTAAGGCAGATACGCAGTATTTT. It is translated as CATSRDAGHRKADTQYF.

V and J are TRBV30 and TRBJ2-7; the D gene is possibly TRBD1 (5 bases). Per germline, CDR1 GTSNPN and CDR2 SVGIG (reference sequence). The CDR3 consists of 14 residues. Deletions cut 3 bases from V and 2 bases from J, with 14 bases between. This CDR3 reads CAWRRAGNTYEQYF. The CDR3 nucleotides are TGTGCCTGGAGAAGGGCAGGGAATACCTACGAGCAGTACTTC.

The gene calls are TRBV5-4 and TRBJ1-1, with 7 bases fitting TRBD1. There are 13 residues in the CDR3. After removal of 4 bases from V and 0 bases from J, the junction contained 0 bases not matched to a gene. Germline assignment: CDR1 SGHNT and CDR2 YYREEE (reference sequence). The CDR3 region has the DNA TGTGCCAGCAGCGACAGGGTGAACACTGAAGCTTTCTTT. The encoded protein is CASSDRVNTEAFF.